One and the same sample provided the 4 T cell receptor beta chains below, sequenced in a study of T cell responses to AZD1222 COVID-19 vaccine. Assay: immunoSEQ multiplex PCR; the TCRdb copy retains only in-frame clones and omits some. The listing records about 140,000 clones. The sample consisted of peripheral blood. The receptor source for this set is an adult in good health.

This CDR3 is CAITSAPGQPQHF. The CDR3 nucleotides read TGTGCCATCACCTCAGCACCGGGTCAGCCCCAGCATTTT. The chain links TRBV10-3 to TRBJ1-5, with D uncertain. The V gene's germline CDR1 is ENHRY and CDR2 SYGVKD. Trimming took 7 bases from V and 6 from J, leaving 13 bases between them. The CDR3 loop spans 13 amino acids.

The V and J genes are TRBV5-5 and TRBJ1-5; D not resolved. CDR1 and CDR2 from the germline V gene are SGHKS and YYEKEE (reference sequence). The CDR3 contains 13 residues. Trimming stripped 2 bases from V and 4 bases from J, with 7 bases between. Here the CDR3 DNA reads TGTGCCAGCAGCTTTTTCTGGAATCAGCCCCAGCATTTT. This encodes CASSFFWNQPQHF.

In DNA, the CDR3 is TGTGCCAGCAGTTACCGAGGGCCGAATCAGCCCCAGCATTTT. The encoded protein is CASSYRGPNQPQHF. The V gene is TRBV6-2 or TRBV6-3, the J gene TRBJ1-5, with D uncertain. CDR3 size: 14 residues. Germline loops: CDR1 MNHEY, CDR2 SVGEGT. Between the trimmed V and J ends, which lost 2 bases and 4 bases, there was a span of 9 bases.

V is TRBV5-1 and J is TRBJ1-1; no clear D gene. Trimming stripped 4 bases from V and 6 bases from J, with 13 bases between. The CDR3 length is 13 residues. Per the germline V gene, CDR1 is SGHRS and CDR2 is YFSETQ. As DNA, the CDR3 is TGCGCCAGCAGCGGGGAGGGTACGCCTGAAGCTTTCTTT. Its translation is CASSGEGTPEAFF.